The 29 T cell receptor beta chains below were found in one sample sequenced in a study of response to subunit inactivated influenza vaccine. MiXCR, run by TCRdb on the RT-PCR reads, gives a single entry per CDR3 protein. The top ten hold approximately 3% of the sample, which has 500,000 to 550,000 distinct CDR3 sequences, roughly 25% seen once. These data were also reused for a study on T cells expressing NK-cell markers. That report notes: It was by 5'RACE template switching with UMIs that TCR beta cDNA was made.

The specimen was CD4+ T cells sorted from PBMCs, collected approximately 13 days after vaccination. The receptors were gathered from a man in his fifties who received an inactivated influenza vaccine.

A few counts support this clonotype. V usage is TRBV20-1 and J usage is TRBJ2-1, with 9 nucleotides matching TRBD2. Germline CDR1 DFQATT, CDR2 SNEGSKA (reference sequence). With 4 bases clipped from V and 4 bases from J, the junction kept 5 bases outside the gene matches. CDR3 length equals 14 residues. DNA for the CDR3: TGCAGTGCTATTAGCGGGGGCCAGTACAATGAGCAGTTCTTC. It is translated as CSAISGGQYNEQFF.

This chain uses TRBV6-5 with TRBJ2-2; D is unclear. The V and J ends lost 1 base and 3 bases respectively, with 6 bases between them. Germline loops: CDR1 MNHEY, CDR2 SVGAGI. This CDR3 has 14 residues. The CDR3 protein is CASSYFAYTGELFF. CDR3 bases: TGTGCCAGCAGTTACTTTGCTTACACCGGGGAGCTGTTTTTT.

V gene TRBV6-1 combines with J gene TRBJ2-7; D assignment may be TRBD1 or TRBD2 (5 bases each). There are 15 residues in the CDR3. The germline gives CDR1 MNHNS, CDR2 SASEGT. The V end was cut by 1 base, the J end by 6 bases, with 16 bases between. CDR3: CASSEVGHAEGEQYF. CDR3 in DNA: TGTGCCAGCAGTGAAGTTGGACACGCAGAGGGCGAGCAGTACTTC.

The chain combines TRBV29-1 with TRBJ1-1, with D hard to call. Trimming stripped 2 bases from V and 3 bases from J, with 10 bases between. The CDR3 has 13 amino acids. Germline CDR1 and CDR2: SQVTM and ANQGSEA. CDR3 loop: CSVEYRSDTEAFF. The CDR3 DNA sequence: TGCAGCGTTGAATACCGGAGCGACACTGAAGCTTTCTTT.

This chain joins TRBV7-9 and TRBJ2-2; D is perhaps TRBD1 (7 bases). The length of the CDR3 is 15 residues. The germline V gene encodes CDR1 SEHNR and CDR2 FQNEAQ (reference sequence). Trimming shortened V by 0 bases and J by 4 bases, and 9 bases separated the two germline ends. In DNA, the CDR3 is TGTGCCAGCAGCTTAGCCAGGGGGGTCACCGGGGAGCTGTTTTTT. It translates to CASSLARGVTGELFF. The full variable domain, with the rest looked up from reference TRBV7-9 and TRBJ2-2, is DTGVSQNPRHKITKRGQNVTFRCDPISEHNRLYWYRQTLGQGPEFLTYFQNEAQLEKSRLLSDRFSAERPKGSFSTLEIQRTEQGDSAMYLCASSLARGVTGELFFGEGSRLTVL.

This clonotype was seen a few times. The rearrangement joins TRBV5-5 to TRBJ2-3; the match to TRBD1 covers 7 bases. Germline V gene lookup returns CDR1 SGHKS and CDR2 YYEKEE (reference sequence). CDR3 size: 13 residues. Losses at the gene ends were 4 bases for V and 5 bases for J; bases not matched to a gene: 4. The CDR3: CASSRTGEDTQYF. The CDR3 DNA reads as TGTGCCAGCAGCCGCACAGGGGAAGATACGCAGTATTTT.

Details on this clonotype: A much larger clonotype is one base distant, so this may be a read error. The chain joins TRBV3-1 to TRBJ1-1; tentative D call: TRBD1 (5 bases). This CDR3 spans 13 amino acids. Germline values: CDR1 LGHDT, CDR2 YNNKEL (reference sequence). V was pared by 4 bases and J by 1 base, with 7 bases between. The CDR3 region has the DNA TGTGCCAGCAGCCGGGGGGAGAACACTGAAGCTTTCTTT. Translating it yields CASSRGENTEAFF.

This clonotype has ten or more counts. This sequence joins TRBV29-1 and TRBJ2-3; 7 bases map to TRBD2. With 8 bases clipped from V and 3 bases from J, the junction kept 14 bases outside the gene matches. The CDR3 is made up of 15 amino acids. Germline CDR1 and CDR2: SQVTM and ANQGSEA. The CDR3 DNA reads TGCAGCTTTTCGACCGGGACTACCGGGACAGATACGCAGTATTTT. It specifies CSFSTGTTGTDTQYF.

This chain uses TRBV5-1 with TRBJ1-5; D gene uncertain. This CDR3 is built from 13 residues. CDR1 and CDR2 (germline): SGHRS, YFSETQ. V gave up 4 bases and J gave up 7 bases, with 12 bases separating them. CDR3 loop: CASSQGLGQPQHF. For the CDR3, the DNA is TGCGCCAGCAGCCAAGGCCTAGGACAGCCCCAGCATTTT.

There are a few counts of this clonotype. The chain joins TRBV20-1 to TRBJ2-1; 12 nucleotides align to TRBD2. V dropped 6 bases and J dropped 6; count of bases not matched to a gene: 9. The CDR3 sequence is 15 residues long. Germline V CDR1 and CDR2: DFQATT, SNEGSKA (reference sequence). CDR3 in DNA: TGCAGTGCAACACTAGCGGGAGGTTCCCTCAATGAGCAGTTCTTC. Its protein product is CSATLAGGSLNEQFF.

V is TRBV6-2 or TRBV6-3 and J is TRBJ1-5, with D unresolved. The CDR3 sequence is 15 residues long. Trimming took off 0 bases at V and 10 bases at J, with 16 bases between the two ends. The germline gives CDR1 MNHEY, CDR2 SVGEGT. The CDR3 sequence: CASSYSGSDLRPQHF. The CDR3 DNA follows: TGTGCCAGCAGTTACTCGGGATCGGACCTCCGACCCCAGCATTTT.

The CDR3 DNA reads as TGTGCCAGCAGTCCACTAGCGGGTCGAGAGACCCAGTACTTC. Translated, it gives CASSPLAGRETQYF. The rearrangement joins TRBV28 to TRBJ2-5, with 9 positions matching TRBD2. Germline lookup yields CDR1 MDHEN and CDR2 SYDVKM. Trimming at V came to 5 bases and at J to 4 bases, leaving 5 bases not matched to a gene. The CDR3 is 14 amino acids. Supplemented by reference TRBV28 and TRBJ2-5, the full variable domain reads DVKVTQSSRYLVKRTGEKVFLECVQDMDHENMFWYRQDPGLGLRLIYFSYDVKMKEKGDIPEGYSVSREKKERFSLILESASTNQTSMYLCASSPLAGRETQYFGPGTRLLVL.

The chain recombines TRBV5-6 with TRBJ2-5; possible D gene TRBD2, 6 bases. From germline, CDR1 is SGHDT and CDR2 YYEEEE. V dropped 1 base and J dropped 6 bases, with 10 bases sitting between them. The CDR3 length is 13 residues. As DNA, the CDR3 is TGTGCCAGCAGCTTGCCAGGAGGGAAGACCCAGTACTTC. Its protein is CASSLPGGKTQYF. Complete variable domain (other parts from reference TRBV5-6 and TRBJ2-5): DAGVTQSPTHLIKTRGQQVTLRCSPKSGHDTVSWYQQALGQGPQFIFQYYEEEERQRGNFPDRFSGHQFPNYSSELNVNALLLGDSALYLCASSLPGGKTQYFGPGTRLLVL.

The V and J genes are TRBV20-1 and TRBJ2-2; 14 bases match TRBD2. Germline V gives CDR1 DFQATT, CDR2 SNEGSKA (reference sequence). The CDR3 totals 17 residues. With 3 bases clipped from V and 6 bases from J, the junction kept 9 bases outside the gene matches. The CDR3 sequence is CSASASTSGRAPGELFF. In DNA, the CDR3 is TGCAGTGCTAGTGCCTCGACTAGCGGGAGGGCCCCCGGGGAGCTGTTTTTT.

This chain links TRBV29-1 with TRBJ2-5, with D possibly TRBD2 on 5 matching bases. The length of the CDR3 is 12 residues. CDR1 and CDR2 (germline): SQVTM, ANQGSEA. V shed 4 bases and J shed 4 bases, with 10 bases lying between them. CDR3 loop: CSVARAGETQYF. DNA for the CDR3: TGCAGCGTTGCGAGGGCCGGAGAGACCCAGTACTTC.

This clonotype has only a few counts. The genes are TRBV19 and TRBJ1-1; possibly TRBD1 for D (5 bases). Germline lookup yields CDR1 LNHDA and CDR2 SQIVND (reference sequence). CDR3 size: 17 residues. Trimming stripped 7 bases from V and 1 base from J, with 22 bases between. CDR3 residues: CASKGSGIPGKNTEAFF. The CDR3 region has the DNA TGTGCCAGTAAAGGGTCGGGGATCCCAGGGAAGAACACTGAAGCTTTCTTT.

V gene TRBV6-5 combines with J gene TRBJ2-3, with TRBD2 as a possible D gene (7 bases). CDR1 and CDR2 from the germline V gene are MNHEY and SVGAGI. The germline V and J ends were trimmed by 0 bases and 4 bases, with 11 bases remaining between them. The CDR3 runs 15 residues. CDR3 nucleotides: TGTGCCAGCAGTTACTCGGGGGGGCCGGCAGATACGCAGTATTTT. Protein: CASSYSGGPADTQYF.

This clonotype was found a few times. The CDR3, as DNA: TGCGCCAGCAGCTTGGCCGGGACAGAGCAGTTCTTC. It encodes CASSLAGTEQFF. The rearrangement links TRBV5-1 to TRBJ2-1; D may be TRBD1 (6 bases). The germline gives CDR1 SGHRS, CDR2 YFSETQ. Trimming left V 0 bases short and J 10 bases short, with 8 bases between. This CDR3 contains 12 residues.

This clonotype was seen a handful of times. This chain joins TRBV3-1 and TRBJ1-4; TRBD1 aligns across 7 bases. The CDR3 is made up of 14 amino acids. V was clipped by 8 bases and J by 7 bases; unmatched bases: 10. CDR1 is LGHDT, CDR2 YNNKEL, per germline (reference sequence). The CDR3 is CASGSTGTFEKLFF. The DNA for the CDR3 is TGTGCCAGCGGGTCGACAGGGACTTTTGAAAAACTGTTTTTT.

This sequence joins TRBV27 and TRBJ2-7; D might be TRBD1 (5 bases). V lost 3 bases and J lost 3, with 12 bases in between. CDR1 and CDR2 (germline): MNHEY, SMNVEV (reference sequence). The CDR3 loop spans 14 amino acids. CDR3 region: CASSFMAGHYEQYF. CDR3 sequence (DNA): TGTGCCAGCAGTTTCATGGCAGGGCACTACGAGCAGTACTTC.

This sequence joins TRBV5-1 and TRBJ1-4; possible D gene TRBD1, 5 bases. This CDR3 has 14 amino acids. Germline V gives CDR1 SGHRS, CDR2 YFSETQ. V was trimmed by 3 bases and J by 4 bases, leaving 10 bases between them. In DNA, the CDR3 is TGCGCCAGCAGCTCGGGACGGGATAATGAAAAACTGTTTTTT. Its protein is CASSSGRDNEKLFF.

The V call is TRBV4-1, the J call TRBJ1-2; no clear D. Per the germline V gene, CDR1 is MGHRA and CDR2 is YSYEKL. The CDR3 contains 13 residues. The ends were cut back, 0 bases at V and 3 bases at J, with 5 bases in the middle. The CDR3 region is CASSQDADYGYTF. The CDR3 DNA reads as TGCGCCAGCAGCCAAGATGCCGACTATGGCTACACCTTC.

This clonotype showed up just a few times. This chain links TRBV12-3 or TRBV12-4 with TRBJ2-3; D is unresolved. The CDR3 is 14 amino acids. Trimming shortened V by 6 bases and J by 1 base, and 11 bases separated the two germline ends. The CDR3 DNA follows: TGTGCCAGCAGGCGCTTGAGTCGCACAGATACGCAGTATTTT. Its translation: CASRRLSRTDTQYF.

J is TRBJ1-6 and V is TRBV20-1, with 7 bases matching TRBD1. V shed 6 bases and J 6 bases; nucleotides not matched to a gene: 8. The CDR3 spans 14 residues. Per germline, CDR1 DFQATT and CDR2 SNEGSKA (reference sequence). CDR3 coding DNA: TGCAGTGCCAGGCCTGGGACAGTTAATTCACCCCTCCACTTT. Its translation: CSARPGTVNSPLHF.

This clonotype turned up a few times. V is TRBV7-2 and J is TRBJ2-3; 7 bases line up with TRBD2. Germline V gene data show CDR1 as SGHTA and CDR2 as FQGNSA. The CDR3 runs to 14 residues. After removal of 6 bases from V and 1 base from J, the junction contained 4 bases not matched to a gene. The CDR3 protein is CASRPTSGTDTQYF. CDR3 bases: TGTGCCAGCAGGCCTACTAGCGGCACAGATACGCAGTATTTT.

This clonotype was counted a few times. The V call is TRBV7-8, the J call TRBJ2-2; 11 bases fit TRBD1. CDR3 size: 14 residues. Germline-derived CDR1 and CDR2 are SGHVS and FQNEAQ. V was pared by 5 bases and J by 7 bases, with 3 bases of the junction left unmatched. CDR3 coding DNA: TGTGCCAGCAGCATGGGACAGGGGGACGGGGAGCTGTTTTTT. This encodes CASSMGQGDGELFF. The full variable domain, completed using reference TRBV7-8 and TRBJ2-2, is GAGVSQSPRYKVAKRGQDVALRCDPISGHVSLFWYQQALGQGPEFLTYFQNEAQLDKSGLPSDRFFAERPEGSVSTLKIQRTQQEDSAVYLCASSMGQGDGELFFGEGSRLTVL.

The chain employs TRBV28 and TRBJ2-7; D is unclear. V lost 5 bases and J 2 bases, leaving 10 bases between the germline ends. CDR1 MDHEN and CDR2 SYDVKM come from the germline V gene. This CDR3 is 13 amino acids long. In DNA form, the CDR3 reads TGTGCCAGCAGTAAAGACATCGCCTACGAGCAGTACTTC. Its translation: CASSKDIAYEQYF.

This clonotype was detected only a few times. This chain joins TRBV15 and TRBJ1-4, with D perhaps matching TRBD1 (5 bases). The CDR3 is 14 residues long. The V and J ends lost 8 bases and 7 bases respectively, with 17 bases between them. CDR1 is LNHNV and CDR2 is YYDKDF in the germline V gene (reference sequence). DNA of the CDR3: TGTGCCACCTCGGGTGGCGCGAGGGGTGAAAAACTGTTTTTT. Its protein product is CATSGGARGEKLFF.

This clonotype appeared a few times. The genes are TRBV12-3 or TRBV12-4 and TRBJ2-1; TRBD1 is a possible D gene (6 bases). The CDR3 runs 14 residues. Trimming took 7 bases from V and 5 from J, leaving 15 bases between them. The CDR3 sequence: CASIIDRYHNEQFF. The DNA for the CDR3 is TGTGCCAGCATCATCGACAGGTATCACAATGAGCAGTTCTTC.